This T cell receptor (beta chain) originates from a study of human T cells and chemical hapten exposure. In the study overall: The upper back received 0.01% DPC by patch testing, with results read at 6 days. Small discrepancies in pooled library volume mainly accounted for the varying TCR yields per sample.

The sample's time point: patch test 1, 2 weeks after DPC sensitization. This sample's treatment: therapeutic diphenylcyclopropenone sensitization with weekly scalp DPC. Those who donated were patients with alopecia, 18 to 70 years of age, and suitable for DPC. This clonotype has ten or more counts. This CDR3 spans 14 amino acids. CDR1 is SGHKS and CDR2 is YYEKEE in the germline V gene (reference sequence). The V end lost 5 bases, the J end lost 0 bases, and 9 bases lay between the germline ends. The library labeled individual cDNA molecules by adding unique molecular identifiers to them. TCRdb reprocessed the RACE reads via MiXCR and lists one record per CDR3 protein. The sample consists of 75,000 to 90,000 distinct CDR3 sequences, 6% to 9% of them appearing once.

The chain carries TRBV5-5 and TRBJ2-1, with D uncertain. The receptor was derived from a woman in her twenties or thirties with alopecia areata. Some clones in this sample may be carry-over from other donors' samples. This material consisted of whole blood, taken in connection with sensitization to the hapten diphenylcyclopropenone (DPC). CDR3 in amino acids: CASSLQSSYNEQFF. In DNA form, the CDR3 reads TGTGCCAGCAGTCTTCAAAGCTCCTACAATGAGCAGTTCTTC.